Listed here are 20 T cell receptor beta chains from one sample, sequenced in a study of T cells in localized non-small cell lung cancer. Profiling relied on immunoSEQ multiplex PCR, and the TCRdb table lists in-frame clones only, not all of them. The sample shows approximately 24,000 clones, around 85% of them seen only once. Sequences were derived from peripheral blood, sampled before any cancer treatment. The receptors shown here come from a man aged 35 to 70 with stage III squamous cell lung carcinoma.

This chain links TRBV6-1 with TRBJ2-1; D unclear. CDR1 is MNHNS and CDR2 is SASEGT in the germline V gene. CDR3 size: 13 residues. The V and J ends lost 1 base and 15 bases respectively, with 16 bases between them. CDR3 in amino acids: CASSEGRELNPFF. Written as DNA, the CDR3 is TGTGCCAGCAGTGAAGGAAGGGAACTAAATCCGTTCTTC.

The count of this clone is one. This sequence joins TRBV19 and TRBJ2-3, with D tentatively TRBD2 (6 bases). Germline V lookup: CDR1 LNHDA, CDR2 SQIVND (reference sequence). This CDR3 spans 15 amino acids. The germline V and J ends were trimmed by 3 bases and 6 bases, with 16 bases remaining between them. Here the CDR3 DNA reads TGTGCCAGTAGTATCGGGGGAGTGCGCGTTGATACGCAGTATTTT. Residues: CASSIGGVRVDTQYF. The variable domain in full, with the rest retrieved from reference TRBV19 and TRBJ2-3, is DGGITQSPKYLFRKEGQNVTLSCEQNLNHDAMYWYRQDPGQGLRLIYYSQIVNDFQKGDIAEGYSVSREKKESFPLTVTSAQKNPTAFYLCASSIGGVRVDTQYFGPGTRLTVL.

The chain recombines TRBV9 with TRBJ1-4; possible D gene TRBD1, 5 bases. The CDR3 is made up of 16 amino acids. CDR1 SGDLS and CDR2 YYNGEE come from the germline V gene. V shed 5 bases and J shed 1 base, with 15 bases lying between them. The CDR3, as DNA: TGTGCCAGCAGTCAAGGGGACCTCTTAACTAATGAAAAACTGTTTTTT. Protein: CASSQGDLLTNEKLFF.

This chain uses TRBV28 with TRBJ1-5; TRBD1 might be the D (5 bases). Germline V CDR1 and CDR2: MDHEN, SYDVKM. The CDR3 runs 13 residues. The V end lost 6 bases, the J end lost 5 bases, and 11 bases lay between the germline ends. DNA of the CDR3: TGTGCCAGCAGAAGCGACAGCCATCAGCCCCAGCATTTT. Its translation: CASRSDSHQPQHF.

The chain carries TRBV4-1 and TRBJ2-1; maybe TRBD2 (6 bases). Germline V gene sequence: CDR1 MGHRA, CDR2 YSYEKL. The CDR3 spans 16 residues. V lost 0 bases to trimming and J lost 7 bases, with 16 bases between them. As DNA, the CDR3 is TGCGCCAGCAGCCAAGACCTGGGGGGAACTGTTAATGAGCAGTTCTTC. Protein: CASSQDLGGTVNEQFF.

The chain links TRBV7-9 to TRBJ2-2, with D unresolved. The CDR3 covers 17 residues. Trimming removed 1 base from V and 0 bases from J, with 12 bases in between. Per the germline V gene, CDR1 is SEHNR and CDR2 is FQNEAQ (reference sequence). CDR3: CASSLVVGLANTGELFF. In DNA, the CDR3 is TGTGCCAGCAGCTTAGTTGTCGGGCTGGCGAACACCGGGGAGCTGTTTTTT.

This sequence joins TRBV7-9 and TRBJ1-4, with 7 nucleotides matching TRBD1. Germline V lookup: CDR1 SEHNR, CDR2 FQNEAQ (reference sequence). After removal of 3 bases from V and 8 bases from J, the junction contained 6 bases not matched to a gene. The CDR3 runs to 14 residues. The CDR3 DNA is TGTGCCAGCAGCTTGACAGGGAAGAAGGAAAAACTGTTTTTT. It encodes CASSLTGKKEKLFF.

This clone showed up just a few times. CDR3 protein: CASSLSLAANTEAFF. The CDR3 DNA is TGTGCCAGCAGCTTGTCCCTGGCGGCGAACACTGAAGCTTTCTTT. V gene TRBV5-5 combines with J gene TRBJ1-1; D not certain. Trimming removed 1 base at V and 1 base at J, with 11 bases between. The CDR3 has 15 amino acids. Looked up from germline, CDR1 is SGHKS and CDR2 is YYEKEE (reference sequence).

The chain has TRBV25-1 and TRBJ1-4; D possibly corresponds to TRBD1 (5 bases). Per germline, CDR1 MGHDK and CDR2 SYGVNS. The V end lost 1 base, the J end lost 10 bases, and 16 bases lay between the germline ends. The CDR3 is 15 residues long. CDR3 nucleotide sequence: TGTGCCAGCAGTGAATCAGGGACGCGATCGGGAAAACTGTTTTTT. Its translation: CASSESGTRSGKLFF.

Within the sample, this clone is medium-sized. The DNA for the CDR3 is TGTGCCACCGGACTAGTCGCGAACACCGGGGAGCTGTTTTTT. It specifies CATGLVANTGELFF. J is TRBJ2-2 and V is TRBV19, with 7 bases aligning to TRBD2. This CDR3 spans 14 amino acids. J lost 0 bases, V lost 10 bases, and 5 bases had no gene match. Germline loops: CDR1 LNHDA, CDR2 SQIVND (reference sequence).

This sequence joins TRBV19 and TRBJ1-3, with 7 bases matching TRBD1. The trim removed 6 bases at V and 4 bases at J, leaving 6 bases unmatched. Germline V gene data show CDR1 as LNHDA and CDR2 as SQIVND (reference sequence). This CDR3 spans 14 amino acids. Written as DNA, the CDR3 is TGTGCCAGTAGGACAGGGCTCTACGGAAACACCATATATTTT. Amino acids: CASRTGLYGNTIYF.

V and J are TRBV18 and TRBJ2-1, with D tentatively TRBD2 (6 bases). The CDR3 extends over 11 amino acids. Trimming took off 5 bases at V and 15 bases at J, with 14 bases between the two ends. CDR1 and CDR2 from the germline V gene are KGHSH and LQKENI. The CDR3 DNA follows: TGTGCCAGCTCATTCTCGACTAGGCTGTTCTTC. Amino acid sequence: CASSFSTRLFF.

This sequence joins TRBV6-6 and TRBJ2-7, with D possibly being TRBD1 (6 bases). The CDR3 has 14 amino acids. The germline V gene has CDR1 MNHNY and CDR2 SVGAGI (reference sequence). V shed 7 bases and J shed 0 bases, with 13 bases lying between them. The CDR3 here is CASTPGHASYEQYF. The CDR3 DNA is TGTGCCAGCACCCCGGGACATGCCTCCTACGAGCAGTACTTC.

The chain has TRBV30 and TRBJ2-5; D possibly corresponds to TRBD2 (5 bases). This CDR3 has 15 residues. CDR1 and CDR2 (germline): GTSNPN, SVGIG (reference sequence). The germline V and J ends were trimmed by 0 bases and 2 bases, with 13 bases remaining between them. The CDR3 protein is CAWSVADWKQETQYF. The DNA for the CDR3 is TGTGCCTGGAGTGTGGCGGACTGGAAACAAGAGACCCAGTACTTC.

This sequence joins TRBV19 and TRBJ2-7, with D maybe TRBD1 (6 bases). In germline, CDR1 is LNHDA, CDR2 SQIVND (reference sequence). CDR3 size: 13 residues. V gave up 7 bases and J gave up 7 bases, with 17 bases separating them. CDR3 residues: CASTPGGTGEQYF. CDR3 coding DNA: TGTGCCAGTACCCCTGGGGGCACAGGGGAGCAGTACTTC. The entire variable domain, with the rest obtained from reference TRBV19 and TRBJ2-7, is as follows: DGGITQSPKYLFRKEGQNVTLSCEQNLNHDAMYWYRQDPGQGLRLIYYSQIVNDFQKGDIAEGYSVSREKKESFPLTVTSAQKNPTAFYLCASTPGGTGEQYFGPGTRLTVT.

This rearrangement joins TRBV5-5 to TRBJ2-7, with D tentatively TRBD2 (6 bases). The CDR3 loop spans 13 amino acids. Trimming shortened V by 2 bases and J by 2 bases, and 8 bases separated the two germline ends. The V gene's germline CDR1 is SGHKS and CDR2 YYEKEE (reference sequence). DNA of the CDR3: TGTGCCAGCAGCTTATGGGGGGCCTACGAGCAGTACTTC. Translating it yields CASSLWGAYEQYF.

This chain uses TRBV5-4 with TRBJ2-3; 7 bases agree with TRBD1. The CDR3 sequence is 15 residues long. V shed 4 bases and J 3 bases; nucleotides not matched to a gene: 8. CDR1 and CDR2 from the germline V gene are SGHNT and YYREEE (reference sequence). DNA of the CDR3: TGTGCCAGCAGCCCCCCCGGGACAGAAACAGATACGCAGTATTTT. Its protein is CASSPPGTETDTQYF.

The CDR3 sequence: CASSLAVRLDTEAFF. In DNA form, the CDR3 reads TGTGCCAGCAGCTTAGCGGTCCGCTTGGACACTGAAGCTTTCTTT. The V call is TRBV11-3, the J call TRBJ1-1; D remains unclear. CDR1 and CDR2 (germline): SGHNT, YENEEA. This CDR3 is built from 15 residues. Trimming took off 1 base at V and 3 bases at J, with 12 bases between the two ends. Full variable domain (remainder filled in from reference TRBV11-3 and TRBJ1-1): EAGVVQSPRYKIIEKKQPVAFWCNPISGHNTLYWYLQNLGQGPELLIRYENEEAVDDSQLPKDRFSAERLKGVDSTLKIQPAELGDSAVYLCASSLAVRLDTEAFFGQGTRLTVV.

The CDR3 region is CASSYGTGVYEQYF. DNA of the CDR3: TGTGCCAGCAGTTATGGGACAGGGGTCTACGAGCAGTACTTC. The chain carries TRBV6-6 and TRBJ2-7, with 10 nucleotides matching TRBD1. Germline CDR1 is MNHNY and CDR2 is SVGAGI (reference sequence). The V gene end was trimmed by 3 bases and the J gene end by 3 bases; junction bases not matched to a gene: 2. The CDR3 runs 14 residues.

V is TRBV28 and J is TRBJ2-7, with D perhaps matching TRBD2 (6 bases). Germline values: CDR1 MDHEN, CDR2 SYDVKM. V was clipped by 6 bases and J by 4 bases, with 19 bases between them. CDR3 length: 15 amino acids. In DNA form, the CDR3 reads TGTGCCAGCAGCTACTCCGGGACTCCCCCTTACGAGCAGTACTTC. Its protein product is CASSYSGTPPYEQYF.